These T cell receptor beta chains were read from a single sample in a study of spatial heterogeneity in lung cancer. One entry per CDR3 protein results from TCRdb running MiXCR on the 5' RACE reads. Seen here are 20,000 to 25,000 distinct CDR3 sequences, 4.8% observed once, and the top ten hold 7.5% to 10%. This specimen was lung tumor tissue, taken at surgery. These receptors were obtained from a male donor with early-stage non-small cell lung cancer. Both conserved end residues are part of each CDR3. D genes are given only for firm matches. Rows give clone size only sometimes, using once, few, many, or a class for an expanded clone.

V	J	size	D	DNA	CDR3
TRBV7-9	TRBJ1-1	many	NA	TGTGCCAGCAGCTTAACTCACAGGGATACTGAAGCTTTCTTT	CASSLTHRDTEAFF
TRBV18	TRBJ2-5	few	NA	TGTGCCAGCTCACCCCGAAAAGACAGACAAGAGACCCAGTACTTC	CASSPRKDRQETQYF
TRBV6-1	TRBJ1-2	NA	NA	TGTGCCAGCAGTTTTTGGGTTGGCTACACCTTC	CASSFWVGYTF
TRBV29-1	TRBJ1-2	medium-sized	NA	TGCAGCGCCAATGTAAGGAACACCCAAAGAAATGGCTACACCTTC	CSANVRNTQRNGYTF
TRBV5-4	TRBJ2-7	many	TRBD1	TGTGCCAGCAGCTCCGGGACAGGGAATTCCTACGAGCAGTACTTC	CASSSGTGNSYEQYF
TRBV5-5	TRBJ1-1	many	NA	TGTGCCAGCAGCCCCGGAGCGGGGGGCAGGAACACTGAAGCTTTCTTT	CASSPGAGGRNTEAFF
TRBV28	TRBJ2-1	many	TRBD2	TGTGCCAGCAGTGTTCCCGGGACTAGCGGCCTCAATGAGCAGTTCTTC	CASSVPGTSGLNEQFF
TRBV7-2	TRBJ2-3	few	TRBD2	TGTGCCAGCAGCTTAGCAGTTAGCGGGTTCACAGATACGCAGTATTTT	CASSLAVSGFTDTQYF
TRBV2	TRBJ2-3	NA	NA	TGTGCCAGCATCCTCCCTAGCGCTGGCACAGATACGCAGTATTTT	CASILPSAGTDTQYF
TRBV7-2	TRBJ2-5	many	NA	TGTGCCAGCAGCTTGAACGCCCGGGGGAACCGAGAGACCCAGTACTTC	CASSLNARGNRETQYF
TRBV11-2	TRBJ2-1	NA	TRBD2	TGTGCCAGCACCCTCTCGGGGGGGTGGGTGTACAATGAGCAGTTCTTC	CASTLSGGWVYNEQFF
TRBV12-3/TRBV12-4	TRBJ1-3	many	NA	TGTGCCAGCAGCGGACAGCCCGGAAACACCATATATTTT	CASSGQPGNTIYF
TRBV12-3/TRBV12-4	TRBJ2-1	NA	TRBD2	TGTGCCAGCAGTTTGACGGGAGGGCCACAGGAGCAGTTCTTC	CASSLTGGPQEQFF
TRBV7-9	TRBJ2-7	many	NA	TGTGCCAGCAGCACCCTATACGAGCAGTACTTC	CASSTLYEQYF
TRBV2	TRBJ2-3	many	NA	TGTGCCAGCAGCGGAGGGGATACGCAGTATTTT	CASSGGDTQYF
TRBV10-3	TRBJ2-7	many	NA	TGTGCCATCAGTGCAGGGTCCCTCTCTCCCCAAGGGCAGTACTTC	CAISAGSLSPQGQYF
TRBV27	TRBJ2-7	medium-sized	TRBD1	TGTGCCAGCAGTATCTCATGGACAGGCCACTACGAGCAGTACTTC	CASSISWTGHYEQYF
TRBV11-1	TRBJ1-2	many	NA	TGTGCCAGCAGCCTTCATGGAACCAGCTATGGCTACACCTTC	CASSLHGTSYGYTF
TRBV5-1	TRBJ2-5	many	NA	TGCGCCAGCAGCTTCAAGCCCGAAGGCCGAGAGACCCAGTACTTC	CASSFKPEGRETQYF
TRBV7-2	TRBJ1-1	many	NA	TGTGCCAGCAGCTTAAGGGCGGGACACATCACTGAAGCTTTCTTT	CASSLRAGHITEAFF
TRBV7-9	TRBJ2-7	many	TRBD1	TGTGCCAGCAGCCACAGACAGGGGGCTCGGTCCTACGAGCAGTACTTC	CASSHRQGARSYEQYF
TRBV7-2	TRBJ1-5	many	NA	TGTGCCAGCAGCTTGGTCTTAGGCAATCAGCCCCAGCATTTT	CASSLVLGNQPQHF
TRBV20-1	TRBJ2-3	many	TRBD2	TGCAGTGCTAGAGATGTAGCGGGAGCTAGCACAGATACGCAGTATTTT	CSARDVAGASTDTQYF
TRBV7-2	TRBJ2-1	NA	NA	TGTGCCAGCAGCTTAGCAGGGGGGATATCATACAATGAGCAGTTCTTC	CASSLAGGISYNEQFF
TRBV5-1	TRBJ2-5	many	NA	TGCGCCAGCAGCTTGGGCCCCGCCGGACTGCGGGCTGGCGAGACCCAGTACTTC	CASSLGPAGLRAGETQYF
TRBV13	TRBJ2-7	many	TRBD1	TGTGCCAGCAGCCGAAGGGGGCAATACGAGCAGTACTTC	CASSRRGQYEQYF
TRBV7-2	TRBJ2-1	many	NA	TGTGCCAGCAGCCCAAGAGGGCCCTACAATGAGCAGTTCTTC	CASSPRGPYNEQFF
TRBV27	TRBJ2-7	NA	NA	TGTGCCAGCAGTATGGCTAGCTCCTACGAGCAGTACTTC	CASSMASSYEQYF
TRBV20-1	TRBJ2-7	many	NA	TGCAGTGCGCGGGGCCAAAAATTGACTAGAGGGAACGAGCAGTACTTC	CSARGQKLTRGNEQYF
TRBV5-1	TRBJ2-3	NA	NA	TGCGCCAGCAGCTTGGAGGCGGTTTACCTAACCCCAGATACGCAGTATTTT	CASSLEAVYLTPDTQYF
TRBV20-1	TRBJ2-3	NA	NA	TGCAGTGCTAGAGATGCCCTGTCTAGCACAGATACGCAGTATTTT	CSARDALSSTDTQYF
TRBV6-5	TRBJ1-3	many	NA	TGTGCCAGCAGCAAAGGGCGCTCTGGAAACACCATATATTTT	CASSKGRSGNTIYF
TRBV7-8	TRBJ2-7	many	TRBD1	TGTGCCAGCAGCCTCAACAGGGGTATGAGAGAGCAGTACTTC	CASSLNRGMREQYF
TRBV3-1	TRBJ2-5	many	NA	TGTGCCAGCAGCCAAGGAGACTGGGAAGGGGCCCAGTACTTC	CASSQGDWEGAQYF
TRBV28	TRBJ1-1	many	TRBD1	TGTGCCAGCAGTTCTTGGACAGGATATCGCGCTGAAGCTTTCTTT	CASSSWTGYRAEAFF
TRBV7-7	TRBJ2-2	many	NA	TGTGCTAGCAGCCAAGGACCCCAACACCAGCAAGGTCCCTCTTACTACACCGGGGAGCTGTTTTTT	CASSQGPQHQQGPSYYTGELFF